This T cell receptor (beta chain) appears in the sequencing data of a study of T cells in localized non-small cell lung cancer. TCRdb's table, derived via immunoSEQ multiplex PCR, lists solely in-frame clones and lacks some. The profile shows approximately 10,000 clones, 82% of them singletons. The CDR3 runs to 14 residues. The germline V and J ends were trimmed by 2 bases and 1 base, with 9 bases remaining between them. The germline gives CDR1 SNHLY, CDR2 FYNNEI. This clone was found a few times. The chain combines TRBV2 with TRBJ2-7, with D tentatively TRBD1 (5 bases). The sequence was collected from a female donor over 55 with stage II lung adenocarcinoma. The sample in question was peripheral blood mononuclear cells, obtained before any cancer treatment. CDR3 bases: TGTGCCAGCAGTGAACAGGGAAGGTCCTACGAGCAGTACTTC. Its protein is CASSEQGRSYEQYF.